This TCR beta chain was documented in a study of blood T cell repertoires in COVID-19. The assay was immunoSEQ multiplex PCR, and TCRdb's table has in-frame clones only and misses some. The sample includes 200,000 to 250,000 clones, 84% of them seen just once. The V end lost 8 bases, the J end lost 13 bases, and 15 bases lay between the germline ends. Germline loops: CDR1 SGHAT, CDR2 FQNNGV. The CDR3 loop spans 11 amino acids. This clonotype was obtained from a woman older than 75 with active or convalescent COVID-19. The sequenced sample consisted of peripheral blood. This rearrangement joins TRBV11-2 to TRBJ2-1; tentatively, D is TRBD1 (6 bases). In DNA, the CDR3 is TGTGCCAGCTCGAGCCCACAGGGACAGTTCTTC. This codes for CASSSPQGQFF.